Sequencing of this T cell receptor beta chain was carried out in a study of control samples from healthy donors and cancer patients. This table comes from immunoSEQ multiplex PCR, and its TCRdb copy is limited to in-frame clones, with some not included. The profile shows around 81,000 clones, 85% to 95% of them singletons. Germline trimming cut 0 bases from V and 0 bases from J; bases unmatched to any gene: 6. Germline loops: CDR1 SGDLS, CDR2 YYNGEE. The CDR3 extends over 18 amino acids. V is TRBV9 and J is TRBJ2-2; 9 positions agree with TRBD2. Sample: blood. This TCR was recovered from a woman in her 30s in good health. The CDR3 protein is CASSVEAGGYANTGELFF. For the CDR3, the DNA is TGTGCCAGCAGCGTAGAAGCGGGGGGTTACGCGAACACCGGGGAGCTGTTTTTT. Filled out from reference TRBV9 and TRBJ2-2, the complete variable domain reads DSGVTQTPKHLITATGQRVTLRCSPRSGDLSVYWYQQSLDQGLQFLIQYYNGEERAKGNILERFSAQQFPDLHSELNLSSLELGDSALYFCASSVEAGGYANTGELFFGEGSRLTVL.